Listed below are T cell receptor beta chains from one sample, sequenced in a study of glioma-infiltrating T cells. A single record per CDR3 protein comes from TCRdb applying MiXCR to the multiplex PCR reads. The sample consists of around 150,000 distinct CDR3 sequences, 30% to 40% of them appearing once. Sample: glioma tissue, nonneoplastic brain tissue, or PBMCs (not recorded which). The receptors were sampled from a human donor with low-grade glioma or glioblastoma, undergoing nonglioma brain surgery, or in good health (not recorded which). CDR3s include the opening cysteine and the closing phenylalanine or tryptophan. The D gene is left open where the match is weak. Only part of the rows carry a size: once, few, many, or a class if the clone is expanded.

abundance	j_gene	d_gene	v_gene	CDR3nt	CDR3aa
-	TRBJ1-2	-	TRBV28	TGTGCCAGCAGTCCGCCTTGGAAGTATGGCTACACCTTC	CASSPPWKYGYTF
many	TRBJ2-7	TRBD2	TRBV4-1	TGCGCCAGCAGCCAAGTAGGTCTAGCGGGGAAGTACTTC	CASSQVGLAGKYF
-	TRBJ2-1	-	TRBV20-1	TGCAGCGTTTTCCCGGCGGGGTCCTACAATGAGCAGTTCTTC	CSVFPAGSYNEQFF
few	TRBJ1-2	TRBD1	TRBV20-1	TGCAGTGCTGCTACAGGGGGCGAGGATGGCTACACCTTC	CSAATGGEDGYTF
few	TRBJ1-2	-	TRBV28	TGTGCCAGCAGTCTACTCGGGGGTGGCTACACCTTC	CASSLLGGGYTF
-	TRBJ1-6	-	TRBV20-1	TGCAGTGCTAGAGTGGGCAGGGTGGCGTGGTCACCCCTCCACTTT	CSARVGRVAWSPLHF
-	TRBJ2-6	-	TRBV27	TGTGCCAGCAGTCGCTCAATGGGCAGGGCTGGGGCCAACGTCCTGACTTTC	CASSRSMGRAGANVLTF
-	TRBJ2-5	TRBD2	TRBV6-2/TRBV6-3	TGTGCCAGCAGTTACTCGCACAGCGGGGGCCGGGAGCGGTACTTC	CASSYSHSGGRERYF
few	TRBJ1-1	-	TRBV20-1	TGCAGTGCTAACCCAGTGGGGAACACTGAAGCTTTCTTT	CSANPVGNTEAFF
-	TRBJ2-1	-	TRBV6-9	TGTGCCGGCAGTTATACGACAGGGACTGGGGAGCAGTTCTTC	CAGSYTTGTGEQFF
-	TRBJ2-2	-	TRBV6-1	TGTGCCAGCAGCGCAACGGGGGACTTGAACACCGGGGAGCTGTTTTTT	CASSATGDLNTGELFF
-	TRBJ2-3	-	TRBV2	TGTGCCAGCAGTGAACGGCTAGTATCTAGCACAGATACGCAGTATTTT	CASSERLVSSTDTQYF
-	TRBJ2-7	-	TRBV28	TGTGCCAGCAGTACGACTGAGGATGGCGAGCAGTACTTC	CASSTTEDGEQYF
once	TRBJ2-2	-	TRBV7-2	TGTGCCAGCAGCTTAGCGTGGACGACCGGGGAGCTGTTTTTT	CASSLAWTTGELFF
-	TRBJ2-7	-	TRBV10-3	TGTGCCAGCAGCCAAGAAGACAGAACCTACGAGCAGTACTTC	CASSQEDRTYEQYF
many	TRBJ1-2	-	TRBV6-1	TGTGCCAGCAGGAAACAGGGAATGGATGGCTACACCTTC	CASRKQGMDGYTF
-	TRBJ2-1	TRBD1	TRBV10-3	TGTGCCATCAGCTCCGGGACAGAAGTCCATGAGCAGTTCTTC	CAISSGTEVHEQFF
-	TRBJ2-3	TRBD1	TRBV27	TGTGCCAGCAGCAAACTATCGGGGACAGCGCACACAGATACGCAGTATTTT	CASSKLSGTAHTDTQYF
-	TRBJ2-7	-	TRBV27	TGTGCCAGCAGCCAGATCAGCGGCTACGAGCAGTACTTC	CASSQISGYEQYF
once	TRBJ2-5	-	TRBV24-1	TGTGCCACCAGTGAGCCGGACGAGACCCAGTACTTC	CATSEPDETQYF
few	TRBJ2-1	TRBD2	TRBV12-5	TGTGCTAGTGCCGGGACTAGCGCTTACAATGAGCAGTTCTTC	CASAGTSAYNEQFF
-	TRBJ2-1	-	TRBV28	TGTGCCAGCAGTACGACAGAATACAATGAGCAGTTCTTC	CASSTTEYNEQFF
-	TRBJ1-2	TRBD1	TRBV6-2/TRBV6-3	TGTGCCAGCTCGGACAGGATAGTCTATGGCTACACCTTC	CASSDRIVYGYTF
-	TRBJ2-2	-	TRBV6-2/TRBV6-3	TGTGCCAGCAGTTATTCCTGGTCCGGGGAGCTGTTTTTT	CASSYSWSGELFF
-	TRBJ2-7	-	TRBV6-1	TGTGCCAGCAGTTTCAGGACGACGGGACTCCCCTGGTCCTACGAGCAGTACTTC	CASSFRTTGLPWSYEQYF
-	TRBJ1-5	-	TRBV6-2/TRBV6-3	TGTGCCAGCAGTGTGGGGCCGGAAGGCGGTCAGCCCCAGCATTTT	CASSVGPEGGQPQHF
-	TRBJ2-1	TRBD2	TRBV10-2	TGCGCCAGCAGTGAAGCTAGCGGGGGGGTAAACAATGAGCAGTTCTTC	CASSEASGGVNNEQFF
-	TRBJ2-6	-	TRBV2	TGTGCCAGCAGTGTCGGCACTTCTGGGGCCAACGTCCTGACTTTC	CASSVGTSGANVLTF
few	TRBJ2-3	-	TRBV7-9	TGTGCCAGCAGCTTAGGAAGGGTGTCAGATACGCAGTATTTT	CASSLGRVSDTQYF